The T cell receptor beta chain described here comes from a study of CD4 and CD8 cells across lung adenocarcinoma regions. By sample fraction, this clonotype is medium-sized. Samples came from patients with localized non-small cell lung adenocarcinoma. MiXCR was run by TCRdb on the PCR reads, yielding one entry per CDR3 protein. The sample shows 13,000 to 15,000 distinct CDR3 sequences, approximately 40% of them seen only once. The trim removed 5 bases at V and 4 bases at J, leaving 4 bases unmatched. The CDR3 runs to 15 residues. Per germline, CDR1 MNHEY and CDR2 SVGAGI. The sequence was collected from a male donor with lung adenocarcinoma. The CD4 and CD8 labels of this study may be unreliable. The sequenced sample consisted of CD4+ T cells from the center of a lung tumor. V gene TRBV6-5 combines with J gene TRBJ2-1, with 11 bases identical to TRBD2. CDR3 protein: CASSRTSGSYNEQFF. CDR3 coding DNA: TGTGCCAGCAGTCGGACTAGCGGGTCTTACAATGAGCAGTTCTTC.